This T cell receptor (beta chain) was sequenced for a study of identical twins. General study points: Fewer insertions characterized abundant cord blood beta clonotypes, whereas memory repertoires showed none. Model-predicted out-of-frame TCR alpha sharing fell below observed values in monozygotic twins.

There are a few counts of this clonotype. Its target is not known. Carrying unique molecular identifiers, the cDNA also gained a universal primer site through template switching. MiXCR, run by TCRdb on the 5' RACE reads, gives a single entry per CDR3 protein. The sample carries about 890,000 distinct CDR3 sequences, approximately 13% recorded once. This CDR3 is built from 17 residues. With 0 bases clipped from V and 1 base from J, the junction kept 6 bases outside the gene matches. Germline CDR1 and CDR2: LGHNA and YNFKEQ. Another study also made use of these data, one on yellow fever vaccine responses in identical twins.

The material sequenced was PBMCs. The receptor was isolated from a woman under 30 in good health. V usage is TRBV4-2 and J usage is TRBJ2-3, with TRBD1 matching 8 bases. CDR3 sequence reads: CASSQDTDRVGTDTQYF. In nucleotides, the CDR3 is TGTGCCAGCAGCCAAGATACGGACAGGGTAGGCACAGATACGCAGTATTTT.